The next 8 T cell receptor beta chains were all read from a single sample in a study of cytomegalovirus exposure and HLA in healthy donors. PCR used 60 Vbeta primers and 13 Jbeta primers. Profiled with immunoSEQ multiplex PCR; TCRdb holds only in-frame clones, not every one. The table has about 210,000 clones, roughly 74% seen once. Sequenced: PBMCs. These receptors were collected from a woman in her thirties in good health and CMV-seropositive.

Worth noting for this clone: An end of the junction differs from the germline gene, which may be a read error. The chain combines TRBV7-7 with TRBJ2-5; perhaps TRBD1 as D (6 bases). Near its end, the DNA agrees better with TRBJ2-7, so the J call may be wrong. Germline V lookup: CDR1 SSHAT, CDR2 FNYEAQ (reference sequence). This CDR3 region has 13 residues. CDR3 sequence reads: CASSLGQNYEQYF. CDR3 nucleotides: TGTGCTAGCAGCCTAGGACAGAATTACGAGCAGTACTTC.

This chain links TRBV7-3 with TRBJ1-6; no clear D. The CDR3 length is 15 residues. V lost 0 bases and J 7 bases, leaving 10 bases between the germline ends. Germline-derived CDR1 and CDR2 are SGHTA and FQGTGA. In nucleotides, the CDR3 is TGTGCCAGCAGCTTAACTCCCGGTTGGAATTCACCCCTCCACTTT. Residues: CASSLTPGWNSPLHF.

The chain has TRBV11-2 and TRBJ1-6; 10 bases align to TRBD1. Trimming cost V 6 bases and J 7 bases; bases outside gene matches: 9. Germline lookup yields CDR1 SGHAT and CDR2 FQNNGV. The CDR3 runs 16 residues. CDR3 sequence reads: CASSQSTGGWNSPLHF. CDR3 DNA: TGTGCCAGCAGTCAATCGACAGGGGGCTGGAATTCACCCCTCCACTTT. Drawing the rest from reference TRBV11-2 and TRBJ1-6, the complete variable domain is EAGVAQSPRYKIIEKRQSVAFWCNPISGHATLYWYQQILGQGPKLLIQFQNNGVVDDSQLPKDRFSAERLKGVDSTLKIQPAKLEDSAVYLCASSQSTGGWNSPLHFGNGTRLTVT.

The gene calls are TRBV28 and TRBJ1-2; D is undetermined. The V end lost 5 bases, the J end lost 3 bases, and 7 bases lay between the germline ends. CDR1 is MDHEN and CDR2 is SYDVKM in the germline V gene. The CDR3 is made up of 12 amino acids. The CDR3: CASSPYDYGYTF. CDR3 coding DNA: TGTGCCAGCAGTCCCTACGACTATGGCTACACCTTC.

The chain couples TRBV18 to TRBJ2-1, with 8 bases that match TRBD2. Trimming at V came to 2 bases and at J to 2 bases, leaving 8 bases not matched to a gene. Germline values: CDR1 KGHSH, CDR2 LQKENI. This CDR3 comprises 17 residues. Here the CDR3 reads CASSPNSGRWPYNEQFF. The DNA of the CDR3 is TGTGCCAGCTCACCAAACAGCGGGAGATGGCCCTACAATGAGCAGTTCTTC.

The chain combines TRBV5-1 with TRBJ2-1, with 8 bases identical to TRBD1. Trimming cost V 3 bases and J 4 bases; bases outside gene matches: 6. The germline V gene encodes CDR1 SGHRS and CDR2 YFSETQ. CDR3 length equals 15 residues. The CDR3 loop is CASSSAGGRYNEQFF. For the CDR3, the DNA is TGCGCCAGCAGCTCCGCAGGGGGCAGATACAATGAGCAGTTCTTC.

The chain uses TRBV4-2 and TRBJ2-3; D might be TRBD2 (5 bases). CDR1 and CDR2 (germline): LGHNA, YNFKEQ. This CDR3 contains 15 residues. V was pared by 3 bases and J by 8 bases, with 18 bases between. For the CDR3, the DNA is TGTGCCAGCAGCCAGGAGGACTTACCATGGGGTACGCAGTATTTT. Protein sequence: CASSQEDLPWGTQYF.

The gene calls are TRBV4-1 and TRBJ2-1; unclear D gene. Germline V gene lookup returns CDR1 MGHRA and CDR2 YSYEKL. Trimming took 4 bases from V and 0 from J, leaving 10 bases between them. The CDR3 loop spans 15 amino acids. The chain's CDR3 is CASSRTVSSYNEQFF. In DNA form, the CDR3 reads TGCGCCAGCAGCCGAACGGTAAGCTCCTACAATGAGCAGTTCTTC.